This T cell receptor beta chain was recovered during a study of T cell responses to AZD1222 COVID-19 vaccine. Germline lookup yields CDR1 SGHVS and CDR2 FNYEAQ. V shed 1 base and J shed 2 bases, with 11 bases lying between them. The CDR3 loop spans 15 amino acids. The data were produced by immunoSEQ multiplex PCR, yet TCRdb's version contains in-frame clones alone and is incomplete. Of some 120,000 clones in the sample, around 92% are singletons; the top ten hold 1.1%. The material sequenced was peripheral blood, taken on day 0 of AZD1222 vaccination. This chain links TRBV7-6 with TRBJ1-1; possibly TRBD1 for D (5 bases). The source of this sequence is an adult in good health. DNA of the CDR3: TGTGCCAGCAGCTTAGTCCGGACACTCAACACTGAAGCTTTCTTT. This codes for CASSLVRTLNTEAFF.